This T cell receptor (beta chain) was identified in a study of blood T cell repertoires in COVID-19. The CDR3 spans 13 residues. V lost 3 bases and J lost 8, with 13 bases in between. This table comes from immunoSEQ multiplex PCR, and its TCRdb copy is limited to in-frame clones, with some not included. The repertoire includes about 55,000 clones, more than 70% of them detected once, and 20% to 25% sits in the top ten. This chain joins TRBV12-3 or TRBV12-4 and TRBJ1-2; D gene unclear. The sample comprised peripheral blood. The clonotype originates from a woman of 80 years or more with acute or convalescent COVID-19. The CDR3 loop reads CASSFLVERGYTF. CDR3 in DNA: TGTGCCAGCAGTTTCCTGGTGGAGAGGGGCTACACCTTC.